This record concerns one T cell receptor beta chain sequence. Each of the donors had roughly 10 milliliters of peripheral blood drawn into EDTA-treated Vacutainer tubes. The CDR3 has 16 residues. Germline V gene data show CDR1 as MNHEY and CDR2 as SVGEGT. V was clipped by 6 bases and J by 8 bases; unmatched bases: 15. This record belongs to a study of blood T cells in healthy people across ages. A second PCR, run for roughly 7 to 12 cycles, used a sample-barcoded 5' primer plus a J-beta primer mix. TCRdb recomputed calls from the 5' RACE reads with MiXCR, one row per CDR3 protein. The profile shows 600,000 to 900,000 distinct CDR3 sequences, roughly 24% of them singletons. This sample also belongs to another study, concerning T cells of mothers and their children.

This receptor was taken from a boy aged 10-17 years in good health. V gene TRBV6-2 or TRBV6-3 combines with J gene TRBJ2-5; 10 nucleotides agree with TRBD2. The source material was blood. CDR3 amino acids: CASRGERGGPKRTQYF. In nucleotides, the CDR3 is TGTGCCAGCAGGGGAGAGCGGGGGGGCCCCAAGAGAACCCAGTACTTC.